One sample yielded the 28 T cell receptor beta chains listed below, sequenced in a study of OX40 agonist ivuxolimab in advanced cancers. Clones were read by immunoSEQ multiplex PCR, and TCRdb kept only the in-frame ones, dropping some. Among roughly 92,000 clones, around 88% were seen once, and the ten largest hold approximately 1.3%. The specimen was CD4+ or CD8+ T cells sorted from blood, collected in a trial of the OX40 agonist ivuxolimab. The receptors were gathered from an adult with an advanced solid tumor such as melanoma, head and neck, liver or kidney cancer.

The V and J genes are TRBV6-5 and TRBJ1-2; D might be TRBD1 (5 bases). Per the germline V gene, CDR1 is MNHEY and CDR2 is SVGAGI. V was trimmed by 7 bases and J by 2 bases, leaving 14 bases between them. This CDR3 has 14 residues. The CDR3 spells CASKLRAGNYGYTF. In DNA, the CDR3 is TGTGCCAGCAAATTACGAGCAGGGAACTATGGCTACACCTTC.

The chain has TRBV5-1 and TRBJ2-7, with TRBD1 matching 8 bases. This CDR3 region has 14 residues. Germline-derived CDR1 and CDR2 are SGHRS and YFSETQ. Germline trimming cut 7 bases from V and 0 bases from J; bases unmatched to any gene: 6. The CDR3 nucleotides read TGCGCCAGCGGGCAGGGGGCCAACTCCTACGAGCAGTACTTC. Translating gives CASGQGANSYEQYF.

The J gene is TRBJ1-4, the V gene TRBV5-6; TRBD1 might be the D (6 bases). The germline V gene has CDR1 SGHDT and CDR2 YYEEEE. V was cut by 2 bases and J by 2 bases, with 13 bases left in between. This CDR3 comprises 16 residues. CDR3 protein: CASSLRWDNTNEKLFF. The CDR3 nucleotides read TGTGCCAGCAGCTTAAGATGGGACAACACTAATGAAAAACTGTTTTTT. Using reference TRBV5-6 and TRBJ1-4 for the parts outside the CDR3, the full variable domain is DAGVTQSPTHLIKTRGQQVTLRCSPKSGHDTVSWYQQALGQGPQFIFQYYEEEERQRGNFPDRFSGHQFPNYSSELNVNALLLGDSALYLCASSLRWDNTNEKLFFGSGTQLSVL.

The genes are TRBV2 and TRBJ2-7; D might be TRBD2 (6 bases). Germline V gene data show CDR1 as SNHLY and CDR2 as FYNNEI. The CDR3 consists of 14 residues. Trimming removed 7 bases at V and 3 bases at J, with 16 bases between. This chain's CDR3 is CASNSRGLLYEQYF. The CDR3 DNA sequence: TGTGCCAGCAACAGCCGGGGACTTCTCTACGAGCAGTACTTC.

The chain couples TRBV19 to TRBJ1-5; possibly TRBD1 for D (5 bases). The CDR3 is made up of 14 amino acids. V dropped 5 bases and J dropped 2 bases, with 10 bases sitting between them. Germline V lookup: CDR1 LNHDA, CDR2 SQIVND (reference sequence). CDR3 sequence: CASSPGLGNQPQHF. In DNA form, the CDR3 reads TGTGCCAGTAGTCCGGGACTGGGCAATCAGCCCCAGCATTTT.

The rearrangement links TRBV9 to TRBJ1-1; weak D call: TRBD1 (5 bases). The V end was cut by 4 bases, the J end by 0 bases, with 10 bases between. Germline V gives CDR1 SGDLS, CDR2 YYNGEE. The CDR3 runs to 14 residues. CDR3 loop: CASSPRQMNTEAFF. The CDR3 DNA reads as TGTGCCAGCAGCCCCCGACAGATGAACACTGAAGCTTTCTTT.

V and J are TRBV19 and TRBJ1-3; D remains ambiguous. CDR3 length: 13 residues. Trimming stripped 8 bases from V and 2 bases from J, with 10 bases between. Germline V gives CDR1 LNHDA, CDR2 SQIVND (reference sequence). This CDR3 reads CASLRYPGNTIYF. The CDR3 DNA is TGTGCCAGTCTCAGGTACCCTGGAAACACCATATATTTT.

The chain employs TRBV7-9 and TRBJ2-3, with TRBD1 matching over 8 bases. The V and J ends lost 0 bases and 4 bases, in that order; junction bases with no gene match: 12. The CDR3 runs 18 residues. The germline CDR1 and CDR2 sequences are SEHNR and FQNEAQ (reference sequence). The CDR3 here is CASSLADAQGARADTQYF. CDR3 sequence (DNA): TGTGCCAGCAGCTTAGCCGATGCGCAGGGGGCTCGGGCAGATACGCAGTATTTT.

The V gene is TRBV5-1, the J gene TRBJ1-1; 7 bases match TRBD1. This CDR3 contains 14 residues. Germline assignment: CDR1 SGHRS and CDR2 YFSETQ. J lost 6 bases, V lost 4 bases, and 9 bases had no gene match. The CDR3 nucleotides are TGCGCCAGCAGCGTAGACAGGGTTAGGGCTGAAGCTTTCTTT. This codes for CASSVDRVRAEAFF.

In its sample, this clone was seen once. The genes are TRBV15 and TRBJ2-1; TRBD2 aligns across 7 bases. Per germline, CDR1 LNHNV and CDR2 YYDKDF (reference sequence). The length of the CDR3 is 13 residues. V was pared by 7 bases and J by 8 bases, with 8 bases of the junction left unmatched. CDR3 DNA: TGTGCCACCAAGTGGGGAGGGGAAGATGAGCAGTTCTTC. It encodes CATKWGGEDEQFF.

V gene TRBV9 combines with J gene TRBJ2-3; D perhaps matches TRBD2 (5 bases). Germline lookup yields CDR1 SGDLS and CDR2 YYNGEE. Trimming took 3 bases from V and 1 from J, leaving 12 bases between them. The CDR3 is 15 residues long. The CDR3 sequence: CASSALVGGTDTQYF. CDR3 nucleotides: TGTGCCAGCAGCGCCCTTGTCGGGGGCACAGATACGCAGTATTTT.

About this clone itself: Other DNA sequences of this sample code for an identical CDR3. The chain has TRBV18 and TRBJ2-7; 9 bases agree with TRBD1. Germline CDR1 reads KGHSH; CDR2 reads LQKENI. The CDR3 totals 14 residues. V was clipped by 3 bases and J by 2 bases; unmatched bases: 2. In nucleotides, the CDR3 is TGTGCCAGCTCACCTGGACAGGGGCCCTACGAGCAGTACTTC. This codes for CASSPGQGPYEQYF.

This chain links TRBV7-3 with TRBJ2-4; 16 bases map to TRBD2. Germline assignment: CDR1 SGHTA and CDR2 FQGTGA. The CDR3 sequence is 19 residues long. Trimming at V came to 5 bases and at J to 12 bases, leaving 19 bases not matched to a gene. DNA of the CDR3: TGTGCCAGCAGCAAAGGGACTAGCGGGAGGGCGAGGCCCTTTTCATATCAGTACTTC. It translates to CASSKGTSGRARPFSYQYF.

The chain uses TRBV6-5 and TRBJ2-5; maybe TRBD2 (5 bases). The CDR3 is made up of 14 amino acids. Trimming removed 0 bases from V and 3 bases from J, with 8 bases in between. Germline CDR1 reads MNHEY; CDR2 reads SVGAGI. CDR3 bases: TGTGCCAGCAGTTACTCCCAGCGGAAAGAGACCCAGTACTTC. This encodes CASSYSQRKETQYF.

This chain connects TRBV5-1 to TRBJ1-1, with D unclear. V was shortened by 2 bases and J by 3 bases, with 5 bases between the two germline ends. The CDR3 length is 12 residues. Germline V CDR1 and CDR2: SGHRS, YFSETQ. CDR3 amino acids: CASSLGYTEAFF. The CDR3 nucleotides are TGCGCCAGCAGCTTAGGGTACACTGAAGCTTTCTTT.

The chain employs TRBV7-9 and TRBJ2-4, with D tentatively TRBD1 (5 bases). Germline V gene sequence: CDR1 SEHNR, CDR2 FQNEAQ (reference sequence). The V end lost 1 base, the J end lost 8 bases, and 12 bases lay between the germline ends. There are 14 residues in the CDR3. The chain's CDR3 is CASSLGQGRDIQYF. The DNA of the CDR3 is TGTGCCAGCAGCTTAGGCCAGGGAAGGGACATTCAGTACTTC.

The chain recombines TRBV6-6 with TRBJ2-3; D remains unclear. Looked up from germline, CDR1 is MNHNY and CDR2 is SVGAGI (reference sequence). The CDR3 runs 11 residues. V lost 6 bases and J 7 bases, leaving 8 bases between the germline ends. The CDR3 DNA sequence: TGTGCCAGCAGCATCTCTTATACGCAGTATTTT. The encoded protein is CASSISYTQYF.

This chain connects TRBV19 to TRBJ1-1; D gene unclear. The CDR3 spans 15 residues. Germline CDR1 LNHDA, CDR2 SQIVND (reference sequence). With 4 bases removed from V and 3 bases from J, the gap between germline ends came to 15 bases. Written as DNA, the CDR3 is TGTGCCAGTAGTACCCTGACTGACGGGGACACTGAAGCTTTCTTT. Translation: CASSTLTDGDTEAFF.

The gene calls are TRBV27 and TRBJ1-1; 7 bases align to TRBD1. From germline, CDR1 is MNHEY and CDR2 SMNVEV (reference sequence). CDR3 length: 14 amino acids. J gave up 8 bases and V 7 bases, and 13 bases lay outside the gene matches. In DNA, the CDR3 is TGTGCCAGCACCCTATTGACAGGGCAAACCGAAGCTTTCTTT. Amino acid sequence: CASTLLTGQTEAFF.

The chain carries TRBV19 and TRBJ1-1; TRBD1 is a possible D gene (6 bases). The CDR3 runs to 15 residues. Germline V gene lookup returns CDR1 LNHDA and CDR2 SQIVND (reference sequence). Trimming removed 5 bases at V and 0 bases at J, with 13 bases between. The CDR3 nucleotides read TGTGCCAGTAGTTCTTTAACAGGGCTGAACACTGAAGCTTTCTTT. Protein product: CASSSLTGLNTEAFF. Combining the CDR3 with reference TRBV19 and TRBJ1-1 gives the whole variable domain DGGITQSPKYLFRKEGQNVTLSCEQNLNHDAMYWYRQDPGQGLRLIYYSQIVNDFQKGDIAEGYSVSREKKESFPLTVTSAQKNPTAFYLCASSSLTGLNTEAFFGQGTRLTVV.

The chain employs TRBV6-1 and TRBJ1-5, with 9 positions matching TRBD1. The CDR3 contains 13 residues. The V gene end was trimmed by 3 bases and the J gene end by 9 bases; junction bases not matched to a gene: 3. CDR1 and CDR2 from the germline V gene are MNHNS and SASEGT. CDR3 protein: CASSEGQGGPQHF. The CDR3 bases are TGTGCCAGCAGTGAGGGACAGGGCGGGCCCCAGCATTTT.

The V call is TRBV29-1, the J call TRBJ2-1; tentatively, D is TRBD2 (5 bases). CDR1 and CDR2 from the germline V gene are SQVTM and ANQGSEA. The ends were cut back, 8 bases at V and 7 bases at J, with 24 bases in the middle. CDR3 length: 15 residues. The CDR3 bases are TGCAGCCCCGGAGATGTAGGGCCGGAGGCAAATGAGCAGTTCTTC. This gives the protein CSPGDVGPEANEQFF.

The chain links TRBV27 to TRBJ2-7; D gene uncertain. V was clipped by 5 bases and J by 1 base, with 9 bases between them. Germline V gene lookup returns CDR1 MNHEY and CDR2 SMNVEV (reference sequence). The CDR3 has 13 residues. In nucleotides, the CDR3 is TGTGCCAGCAGTACTACAAGATCCTACGAGCAGTACTTC. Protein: CASSTTRSYEQYF.

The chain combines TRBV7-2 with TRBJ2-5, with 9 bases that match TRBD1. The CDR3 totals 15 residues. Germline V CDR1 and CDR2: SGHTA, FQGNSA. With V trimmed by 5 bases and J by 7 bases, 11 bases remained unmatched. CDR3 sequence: CASSQYSRQGVTQYF. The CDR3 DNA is TGTGCCAGCAGCCAATATTCTAGACAGGGGGTGACCCAGTACTTC.

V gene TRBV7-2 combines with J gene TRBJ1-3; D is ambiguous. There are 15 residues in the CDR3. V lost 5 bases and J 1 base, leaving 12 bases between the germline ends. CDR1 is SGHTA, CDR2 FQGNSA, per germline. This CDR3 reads CASSPNRMSGNTIYF. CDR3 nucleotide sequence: TGTGCCAGCAGCCCGAACCGAATGTCTGGAAACACCATATATTTT.

The CDR3 spells CAIAGGEQFF. In DNA, the CDR3 is TGTGCCATCGCGGGGGGTGAGCAGTTCTTC. The chain links TRBV2 to TRBJ2-1; 8 bases are shared with TRBD2. Trimming at V came to 10 bases and at J to 9 bases, leaving 2 bases not matched to a gene. Germline V gene lookup returns CDR1 SNHLY and CDR2 FYNNEI. CDR3 length: 10 residues. Supplemented by reference TRBV2 and TRBJ2-1, the full variable domain reads EPEVTQTPSHQVTQMGQEVILRCVPISNHLYFYWYRQILGQKVEFLVSFYNNEISEKSEIFDDQFSVERPDGSNFTLKIRSTKLEDSAMYFCAIAGGEQFFGPGTRLTVL.

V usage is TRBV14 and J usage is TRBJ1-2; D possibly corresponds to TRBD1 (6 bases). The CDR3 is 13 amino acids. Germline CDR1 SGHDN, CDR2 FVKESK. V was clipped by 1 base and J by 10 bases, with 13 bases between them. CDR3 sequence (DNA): TGTGCCAGCAGCCAAGGCGGCAGGGGCAACTACACCTTC. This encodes CASSQGGRGNYTF.

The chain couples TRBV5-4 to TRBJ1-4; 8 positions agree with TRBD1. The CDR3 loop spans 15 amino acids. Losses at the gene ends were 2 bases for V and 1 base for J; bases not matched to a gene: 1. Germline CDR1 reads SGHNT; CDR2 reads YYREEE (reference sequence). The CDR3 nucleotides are TGTGCCAGCAGCTTTGGACAGGGAACTAATGAAAAACTGTTTTTT. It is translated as CASSFGQGTNEKLFF.